The clone carrying this TCR beta chain was observed at least ten times. The antigen is unknown. This sample is part of a study of prognosis after radiotherapy for stage I lung cancer. The wider study: Stage I lung tumors that were newly diagnosed and primary were found in around 15 patients, while about 5 patients had oligometastatic NSCLC after surgical resection of the primary tumor.

The length of the CDR3 is 14 residues. With 6 bases removed from V and 1 base from J, the gap between germline ends came to 12 bases. The germline CDR1 and CDR2 sequences are SGHTA and FQGNSA. The genomic DNA TCR beta CDR3 region underwent two rounds of multiplex PCR. Primers targeting each individual TRBV and TRBJ gene were applied in first-round PCR. TCRdb re-called the multiplex PCR reads with MiXCR, one entry per CDR3 protein. The sample has 13,000 to 15,000 distinct CDR3 sequences; about two fifths are singletons. Findings and limits, study-wide: Among patients who developed distant metastases, Shannon entropy after stereotactic body radiation therapy was lower. Unique TCR clones declined after stereotactic body radiation therapy, from a median about 10,000 to 6,900.

The clonotype comes from a donor of 50 years or more with non-small cell lung cancer. The V and J genes are TRBV7-2 and TRBJ1-1, with a weak D call TRBD1 (6 bases). Sequenced material: PBMCs, taken before or after stereotactic body radiation therapy (not recorded which). CDR3 region: CASRRGTRNTEAFF. In nucleotides, the CDR3 is TGTGCCAGCAGACGTGGGACAAGGAACACTGAAGCTTTCTTT.